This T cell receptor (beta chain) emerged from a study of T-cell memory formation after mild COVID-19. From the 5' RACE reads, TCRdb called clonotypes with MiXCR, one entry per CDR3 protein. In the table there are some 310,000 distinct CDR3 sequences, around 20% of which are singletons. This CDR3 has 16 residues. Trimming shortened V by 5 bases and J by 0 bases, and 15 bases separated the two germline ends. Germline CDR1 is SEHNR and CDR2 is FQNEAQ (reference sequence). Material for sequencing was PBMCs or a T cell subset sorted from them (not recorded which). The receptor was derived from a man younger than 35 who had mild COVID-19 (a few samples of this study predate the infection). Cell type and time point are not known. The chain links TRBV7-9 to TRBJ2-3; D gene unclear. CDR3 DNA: TGTGCCAGCAGCCCCCGTTACGTGGGCAGCACAGATACGCAGTATTTT. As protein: CASSPRYVGSTDTQYF.